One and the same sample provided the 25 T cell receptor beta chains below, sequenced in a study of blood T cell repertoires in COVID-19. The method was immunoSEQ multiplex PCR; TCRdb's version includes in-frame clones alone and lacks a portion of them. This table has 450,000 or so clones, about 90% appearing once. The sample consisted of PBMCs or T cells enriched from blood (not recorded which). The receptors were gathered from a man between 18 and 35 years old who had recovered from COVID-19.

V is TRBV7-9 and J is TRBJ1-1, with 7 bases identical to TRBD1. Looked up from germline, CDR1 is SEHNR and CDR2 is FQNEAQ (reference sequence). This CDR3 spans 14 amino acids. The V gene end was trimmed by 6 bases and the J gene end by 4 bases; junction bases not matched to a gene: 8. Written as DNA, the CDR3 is TGTGCCAGCAGAAAACAGGGGACGTCCACTGAAGCTTTCTTT. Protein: CASRKQGTSTEAFF.

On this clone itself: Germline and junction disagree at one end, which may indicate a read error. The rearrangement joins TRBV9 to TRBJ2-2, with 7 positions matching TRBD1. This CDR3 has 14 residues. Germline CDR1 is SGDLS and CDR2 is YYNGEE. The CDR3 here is CASTVTGDTGELFF. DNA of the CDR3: TGTGCCAGCACCGTAACAGGGGACACCGGGGAGCTGTTTTTT.

The CDR3 loop is CATETGFYGYTF. In DNA form, the CDR3 reads TGTGCCACCGAGACAGGGTTCTATGGCTACACCTTC. This rearrangement joins TRBV28 to TRBJ1-2, with 7 bases identical to TRBD1. V trimming: 10 bases; J trimming: 4 bases; junction bases outside the gene matches: 6. The germline CDR1 and CDR2 sequences are MDHEN and SYDVKM. This CDR3 has 12 amino acids.

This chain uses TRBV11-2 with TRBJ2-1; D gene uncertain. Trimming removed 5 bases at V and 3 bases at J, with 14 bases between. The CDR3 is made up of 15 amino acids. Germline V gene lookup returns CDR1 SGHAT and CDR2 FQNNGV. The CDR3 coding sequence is TGTGCCAGCAGCCCTAATACCATAATCTACAATGAGCAGTTCTTC. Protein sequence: CASSPNTIIYNEQFF.

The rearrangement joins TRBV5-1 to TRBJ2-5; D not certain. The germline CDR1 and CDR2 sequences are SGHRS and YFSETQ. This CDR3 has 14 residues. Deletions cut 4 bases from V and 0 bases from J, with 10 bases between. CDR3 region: CASSPTENQETQYF. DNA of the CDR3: TGCGCCAGCAGCCCGACGGAGAACCAAGAGACCCAGTACTTC.

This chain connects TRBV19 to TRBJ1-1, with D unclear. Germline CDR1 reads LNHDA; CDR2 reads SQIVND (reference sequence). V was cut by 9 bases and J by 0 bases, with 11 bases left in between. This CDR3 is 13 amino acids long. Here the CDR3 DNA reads TGTGCCAGCACACTGGGCGTGAACACTGAAGCTTTCTTT. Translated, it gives CASTLGVNTEAFF.

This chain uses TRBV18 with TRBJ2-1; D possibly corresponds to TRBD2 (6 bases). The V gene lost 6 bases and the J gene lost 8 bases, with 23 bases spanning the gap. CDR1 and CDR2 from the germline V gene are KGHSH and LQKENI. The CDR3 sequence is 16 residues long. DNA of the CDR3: TGTGCCAGCTCCCCCGTCCGGCAGCGGGCGACGGATGAGCAGTTCTTC. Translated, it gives CASSPVRQRATDEQFF.

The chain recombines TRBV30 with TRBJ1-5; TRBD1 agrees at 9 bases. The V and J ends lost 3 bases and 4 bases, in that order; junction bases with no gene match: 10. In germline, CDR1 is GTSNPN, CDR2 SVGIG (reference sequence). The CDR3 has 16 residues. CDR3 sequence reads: CAWSDAGTGFNQPQHF. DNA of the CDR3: TGTGCCTGGAGCGACGCCGGGACAGGGTTTAATCAGCCCCAGCATTTT.

The CDR3 is CATSSGGGPQETQYF. Here the CDR3 DNA reads TGTGCCACCAGCTCCGGGGGGGGACCCCAAGAGACCCAGTACTTC. The rearrangement joins TRBV15 to TRBJ2-5, with 8 nucleotides matching TRBD2. Germline V gene data show CDR1 as LNHNV and CDR2 as YYDKDF (reference sequence). This CDR3 comprises 15 residues. The V and J ends lost 5 bases and 1 base, in that order; junction bases with no gene match: 6.

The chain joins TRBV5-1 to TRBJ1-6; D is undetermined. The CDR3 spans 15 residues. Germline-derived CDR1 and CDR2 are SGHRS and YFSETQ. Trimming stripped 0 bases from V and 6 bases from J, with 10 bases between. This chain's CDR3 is CASSLGNSPNSPLHF. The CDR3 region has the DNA TGCGCCAGCAGCTTGGGTAACAGTCCTAATTCACCCCTCCACTTT.

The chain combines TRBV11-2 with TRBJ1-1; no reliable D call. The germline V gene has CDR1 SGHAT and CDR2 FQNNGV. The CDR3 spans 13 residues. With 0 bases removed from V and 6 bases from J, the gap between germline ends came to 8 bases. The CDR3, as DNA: TGTGCCAGCAGCTTAGACCTGGGCGCTGAAGCTTTCTTT. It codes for CASSLDLGAEAFF.

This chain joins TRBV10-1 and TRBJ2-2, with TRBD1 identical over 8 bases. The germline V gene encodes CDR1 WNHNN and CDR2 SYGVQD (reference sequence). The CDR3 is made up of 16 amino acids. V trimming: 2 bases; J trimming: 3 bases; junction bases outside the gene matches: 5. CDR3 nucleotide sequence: TGCGCCAGCAGTGAGACGAGGACAGGGTACACCGGGGAGCTGTTTTTT. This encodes CASSETRTGYTGELFF.

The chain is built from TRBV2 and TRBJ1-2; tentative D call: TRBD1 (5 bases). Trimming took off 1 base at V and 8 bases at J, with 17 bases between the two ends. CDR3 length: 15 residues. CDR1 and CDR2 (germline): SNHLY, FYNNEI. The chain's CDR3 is CASSEVGRRGGGYTF. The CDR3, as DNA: TGTGCCAGCAGTGAAGTGGGAAGGAGGGGCGGGGGCTACACCTTC.

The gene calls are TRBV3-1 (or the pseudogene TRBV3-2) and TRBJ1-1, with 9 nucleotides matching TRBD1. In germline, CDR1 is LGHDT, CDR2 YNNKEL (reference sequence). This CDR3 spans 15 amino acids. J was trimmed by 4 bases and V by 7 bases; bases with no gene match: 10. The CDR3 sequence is CASIDRGSGGTEAFF. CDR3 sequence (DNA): TGTGCCAGCATCGACAGGGGGAGTGGGGGCACTGAAGCTTTCTTT.

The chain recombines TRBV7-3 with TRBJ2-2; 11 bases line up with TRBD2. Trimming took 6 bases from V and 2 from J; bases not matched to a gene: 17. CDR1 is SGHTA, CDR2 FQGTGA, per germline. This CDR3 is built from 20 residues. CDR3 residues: CASSPYPGLAALGNTGELFF. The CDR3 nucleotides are TGTGCCAGCAGTCCGTATCCGGGACTAGCGGCTCTGGGAAACACCGGGGAGCTGTTTTTT.

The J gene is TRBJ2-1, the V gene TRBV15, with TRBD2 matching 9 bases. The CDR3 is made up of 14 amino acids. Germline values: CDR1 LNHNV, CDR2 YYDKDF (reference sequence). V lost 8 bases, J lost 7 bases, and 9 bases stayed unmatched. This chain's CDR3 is CATQLAGSRNEQFF. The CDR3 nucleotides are TGTGCCACCCAGCTAGCGGGAAGTCGGAATGAGCAGTTCTTC. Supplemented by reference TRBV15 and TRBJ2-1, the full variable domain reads DAMVIQNPRYQVTQFGKPVTLSCSQTLNHNVMYWYQQKSSQAPKLLFHYYDKDFNNEADTPDNFQSRRPNTSFCFLDIRSPGLGDTAMYLCATQLAGSRNEQFFGPGTRLTVL.

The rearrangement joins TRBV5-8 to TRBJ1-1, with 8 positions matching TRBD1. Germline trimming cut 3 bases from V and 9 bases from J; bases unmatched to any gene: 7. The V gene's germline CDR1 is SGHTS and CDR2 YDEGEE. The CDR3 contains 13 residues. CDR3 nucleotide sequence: TGTGCCAGCAGCTCCACTGGACAGGGAAAAGCTTTCTTT. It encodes CASSSTGQGKAFF.

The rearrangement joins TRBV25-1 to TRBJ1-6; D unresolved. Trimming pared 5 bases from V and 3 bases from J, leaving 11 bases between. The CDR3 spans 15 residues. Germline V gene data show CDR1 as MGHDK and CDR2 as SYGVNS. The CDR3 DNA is TGTGCCAGCAGTCCCTCCGGGAACTATAATTCACCCCTCCACTTT. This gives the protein CASSPSGNYNSPLHF.

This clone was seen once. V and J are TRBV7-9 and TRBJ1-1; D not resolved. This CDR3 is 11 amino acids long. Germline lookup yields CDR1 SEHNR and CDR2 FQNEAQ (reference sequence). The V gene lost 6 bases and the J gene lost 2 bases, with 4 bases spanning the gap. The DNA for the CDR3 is TGTGCCAGCAGATCTAACACTGAAGCTTTCTTT. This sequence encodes CASRSNTEAFF.

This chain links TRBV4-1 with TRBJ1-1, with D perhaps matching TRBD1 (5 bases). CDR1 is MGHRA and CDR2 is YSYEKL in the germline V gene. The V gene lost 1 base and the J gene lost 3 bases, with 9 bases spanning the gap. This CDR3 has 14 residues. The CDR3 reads CASSQGVRDTEAFF. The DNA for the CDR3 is TGCGCCAGCAGCCAAGGGGTCAGGGACACTGAAGCTTTCTTT.

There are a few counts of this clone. The CDR3 sequence: CASSSRLEGDIQYF. The CDR3 nucleotides are TGTGCCAGCAGCTCGCGACTGGAAGGGGACATTCAGTACTTC. The chain couples TRBV7-9 to TRBJ2-4, with D tentatively TRBD1 (5 bases). The CDR3 runs 14 residues. Per germline, CDR1 SEHNR and CDR2 FQNEAQ (reference sequence). V shed 4 bases and J shed 8 bases, with 15 bases lying between them.

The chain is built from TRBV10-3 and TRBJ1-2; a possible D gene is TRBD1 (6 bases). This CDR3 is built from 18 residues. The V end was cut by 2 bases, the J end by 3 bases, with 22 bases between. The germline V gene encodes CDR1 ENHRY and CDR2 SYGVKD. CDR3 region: CAISERGTPGPLYYGYTF. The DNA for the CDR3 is TGTGCCATCAGTGAGAGGGGGACACCCGGTCCCCTTTACTATGGCTACACCTTC.

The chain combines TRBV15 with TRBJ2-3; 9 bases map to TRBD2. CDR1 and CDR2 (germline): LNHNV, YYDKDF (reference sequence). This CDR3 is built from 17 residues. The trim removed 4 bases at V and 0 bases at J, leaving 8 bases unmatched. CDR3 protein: CATSISGGKTSTDTQYF. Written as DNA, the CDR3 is TGTGCCACCAGCATTAGCGGGGGCAAAACTAGCACAGATACGCAGTATTTT.

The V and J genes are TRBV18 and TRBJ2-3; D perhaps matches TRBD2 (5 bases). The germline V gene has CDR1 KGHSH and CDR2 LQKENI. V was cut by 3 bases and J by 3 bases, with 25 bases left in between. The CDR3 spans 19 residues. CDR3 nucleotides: TGTGCCAGCTCACCCCTAGCCCCGGATGGTTCCCCAATGACAGATACGCAGTATTTT. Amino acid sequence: CASSPLAPDGSPMTDTQYF.

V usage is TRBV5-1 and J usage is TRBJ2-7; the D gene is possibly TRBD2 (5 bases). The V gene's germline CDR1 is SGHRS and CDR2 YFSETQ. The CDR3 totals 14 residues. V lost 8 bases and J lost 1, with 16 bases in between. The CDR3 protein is CASRPAGVSYEQYF. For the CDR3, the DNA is TGCGCCAGTAGACCGGCCGGGGTTTCCTACGAGCAGTACTTC.